This T cell receptor beta chain was recovered during a study of CXCR3-negative and CXCR3-positive naive CD8 T cells. Findings and limits, study-wide: Comparison of naive cells showed more hydrophobic TRB CDR3s in CXCR3-positive than in CXCR3-negative naive cells.

This clonotype is labeled medium-sized based on frequency. Its antigen is not identified. In preparing the TRB cDNA libraries, 5' RACE with UMI labels was used. Each CDR3 protein gets one entry in TCRdb, which reprocessed the 5' RACE reads and gives no DNA. This sample's table has about 6,400 distinct CDR3 sequences. CDR1 and CDR2 from the germline V gene are MDHEN and SYDVKM. CDR3 length: 13 residues. The chain recombines TRBV28 with TRBJ1-2; TCRdb names TRBD1, which stays unverified in the absence of DNA. The sequenced sample consisted of naive CXCR3+ CD8+ T cells from blood. Specified subset: CD45RO-CCR7+CD27+CD95- naive CD8+ T cells expressing CXCR3 (TNR3+). The receptor was isolated from a human donor in good health. Some clones in this sample may be carry-over from other donors' samples. The CDR3 is CASTPRGAYGYTF.